This entry describes one TCR beta chain. This entry is derived from a study of T cell changes during pregnancy in multiple sclerosis. The CDR3 is 14 residues long. The J segment lost 7 bases and the V segment lost 6 bases, leaving 11 bases of the junction unmatched. Germline V lookup: CDR1 MNHNY, CDR2 SVGAGI (reference sequence). Clones were sequenced by immunoSEQ multiplex PCR, and TCRdb holds only the in-frame ones, with some missing. The sample lists about 68,000 clones, about nine tenths occurring once. J is TRBJ2-7 and V is TRBV6-6; 8 bases agree with TRBD2. The origin of this receptor is a female donor with multiple sclerosis, enrolled in a pregnancy study. Sequenced material: peripheral blood, taken in the third trimester of pregnancy. The CDR3 DNA reads TGTGCCAGCAGACCGGGACTAGGGCTGTGGGAGCAGTACTTC. Its translation is CASRPGLGLWEQYF.